This T cell receptor beta chain is drawn from a study of blood T cell repertoires in COVID-19. As handled by the study authors: Reference gene primer amplification yielded estimated nucleated cell counts. The repertoire was sequenced with immunoSEQ multiplex PCR; TCRdb's copy has only in-frame clones and lacks some. That table gives V, J and clone size, and the DNA gave D and trimming. The data hold tens of thousands of clones, with around 78% observed a single time. The CDR3 totals 17 residues. Losses at the gene ends were 0 bases for V and 5 bases for J; bases not matched to a gene: 9. Germline CDR1 SGHNT, CDR2 YYREEE (reference sequence).

The receptor was derived from a human donor in a cohort sampled during active COVID-19. The chain carries TRBV5-4 and TRBJ2-5; 11 positions agree with TRBD2. The sequencing input was peripheral blood. The CDR3 sequence is CASSLGTSGSFGETQYF. The CDR3 DNA sequence: TGTGCCAGCAGCTTGGGTACTAGCGGGAGCTTTGGGGAGACCCAGTACTTC.